This TCR beta chain appears in the sequencing data of a study of CD8 T cells in Susac syndrome. Reverse transcription used roughly 0.5 to 1 ug RNA and random hexamers. Multiplex PCR with immunoSEQ amplified the TCR beta CDR3 across 54 Vbeta and 13 Jbeta. TCRdb re-called the immunoSEQ multiplex PCR reads through MiXCR, storing one row per CDR3 protein. In the table there are about 200,000 distinct CDR3 sequences, roughly 95% of which are singletons. V lost 9 bases and J lost 8; bases outside the gene matches: 18. Germline V gene lookup returns CDR1 KGHDR and CDR2 SFDVKD. The CDR3 runs to 16 residues. Sequenced: CD4+ T cells from PBMCs. The sequence derives from a human donor with multiple sclerosis. J is TRBJ2-3 and V is TRBV24-1, with 8 nucleotides matching TRBD1. The chain's CDR3 is CATQNTGGSFRGTQYF. The CDR3, as DNA: TGTGCCACCCAGAATACAGGGGGTAGTTTTCGCGGTACGCAGTATTTT.